The 3 T cell receptor beta chains presented below share a single source sample, sequenced in a study of cytomegalovirus exposure and HLA in healthy donors. The PCR employed 60 Vbeta primers together with 13 Jbeta primers. Clones were sequenced by immunoSEQ multiplex PCR, and TCRdb holds only the in-frame ones, with some missing. The table includes about 130,000 clones, around 77% detected once. The specimen sequenced was PBMCs. The source is a man between 45 and 60 years old in good health and CMV-seronegative.

This rearrangement joins TRBV28 to TRBJ2-7; 7 nucleotides align to TRBD2. The CDR3 runs to 13 residues. The ends lost 6 bases at V and 2 bases at J; junction bases unmatched: 4. Germline CDR1 MDHEN, CDR2 SYDVKM. CDR3 sequence reads: CASRLANTYEQYF. The CDR3 nucleotides are TGTGCCAGCAGACTAGCGAACACCTACGAGCAGTACTTC.

V and J are TRBV7-2 and TRBJ2-5; 7 nucleotides line up with TRBD2. From germline, CDR1 is SGHTA and CDR2 FQGNSA. The CDR3 is 17 residues long. Losses at the gene ends were 5 bases for V and 5 bases for J; bases not matched to a gene: 17. The DNA of the CDR3 is TGTGCCAGCAGCCCACCAGGTAGCGGGCCCGGTGGGGAGACCCAGTACTTC. Translated: CASSPPGSGPGGETQYF.

The J gene is TRBJ2-5, the V gene TRBV19; TRBD2 might be the D (6 bases). There are 15 residues in the CDR3. CDR1 is LNHDA, CDR2 SQIVND, per germline (reference sequence). Trimming left V 1 base short and J 9 bases short, with 18 bases between. The CDR3 reads CASSIAGTPRRSQYF. In DNA form, the CDR3 reads TGTGCCAGTAGTATAGCCGGGACTCCAAGAAGGTCCCAGTACTTC.